This T cell receptor (beta chain) came from a study of breast tumors, draining lymph nodes, adjacent tissues. This clonotype was detected many times. As yet, its antigen is unknown. Breast cancer patients provided tissue from their axillary draining lymph nodes. The CDR3 consists of 14 residues. Germline CDR1 and CDR2: SEHNR and FQNEAQ (reference sequence). The V end was cut by 1 base, the J end by 7 bases, with 13 bases between. TCRdb redid the calling of the multiplex PCR reads with MiXCR, one entry per CDR3 protein. There are 150,000 to 200,000 distinct CDR3 sequences in the sample; around 29% occur only once, and roughly 4% lies in the top ten. Study results and caveats: Tumor TCR diversity was below lymph nodes but above nontumor tissue. Luminal-like breast cancer showed significantly greater tumor-nontumor repertoire similarity than basal-like breast cancer did. The data were judged consistent with most tumor T cells coming from lymph node and expanding in tumor. The lymph node origin of tumor T cells was framed as consistent with a hypothesis, not demonstrated.

The source of this sequence is a female donor with breast cancer. Some clones in this sample may be carry-over from other donors' samples. The chain uses TRBV7-9 and TRBJ1-2; the D is unclear. The source material was axillary lymph node tissue. The CDR3 sequence: CASSLEVGPGGYTF. CDR3 bases: TGTGCCAGCAGCTTAGAGGTGGGCCCGGGTGGCTACACCTTC.